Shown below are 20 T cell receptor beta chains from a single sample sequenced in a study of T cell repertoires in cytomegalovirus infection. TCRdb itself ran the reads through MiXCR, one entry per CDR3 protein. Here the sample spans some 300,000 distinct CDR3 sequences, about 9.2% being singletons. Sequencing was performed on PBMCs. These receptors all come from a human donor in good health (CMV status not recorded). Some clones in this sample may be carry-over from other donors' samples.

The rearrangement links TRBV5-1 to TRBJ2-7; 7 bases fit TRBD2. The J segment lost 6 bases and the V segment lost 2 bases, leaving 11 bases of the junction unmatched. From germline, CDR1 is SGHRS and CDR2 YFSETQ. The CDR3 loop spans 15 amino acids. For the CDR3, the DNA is TGCGCCAGCAGCTTTATGGGAGGGGTAGATCTCGAGCAGTACTTC. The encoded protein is CASSFMGGVDLEQYF.

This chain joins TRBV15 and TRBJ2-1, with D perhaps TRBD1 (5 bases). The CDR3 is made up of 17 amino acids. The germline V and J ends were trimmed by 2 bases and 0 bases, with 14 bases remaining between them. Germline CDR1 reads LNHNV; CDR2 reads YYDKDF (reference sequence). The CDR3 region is CATSRTDDSSSYNEQFF. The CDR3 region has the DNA TGTGCCACCAGCAGAACCGACGACAGTTCCTCCTACAATGAGCAGTTCTTC.

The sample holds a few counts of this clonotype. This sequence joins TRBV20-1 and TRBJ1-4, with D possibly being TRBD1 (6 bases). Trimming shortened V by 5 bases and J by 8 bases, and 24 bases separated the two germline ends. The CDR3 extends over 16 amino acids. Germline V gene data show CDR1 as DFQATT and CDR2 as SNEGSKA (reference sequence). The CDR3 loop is CSAPDRKGPEEEKLFF. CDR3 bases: TGCAGTGCTCCAGACAGGAAGGGACCAGAAGAGGAAAAACTGTTTTTT.

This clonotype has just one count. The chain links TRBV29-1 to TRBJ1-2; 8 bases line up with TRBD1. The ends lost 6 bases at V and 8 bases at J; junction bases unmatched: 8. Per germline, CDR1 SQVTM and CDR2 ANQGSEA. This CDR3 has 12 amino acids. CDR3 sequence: CSVDGQGVGYTF. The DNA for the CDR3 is TGCAGCGTGGACGGACAGGGAGTCGGCTACACCTTC. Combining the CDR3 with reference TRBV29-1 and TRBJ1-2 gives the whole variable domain SAVISQKPSRDICQRGTSLTIQCQVDSQVTMMFWYRQQPGQSLTLIATANQGSEATYESGFVIDKFPISRPNLTFSTLTVSNMSPEDSSIYLCSVDGQGVGYTFGSGTRLTVV.

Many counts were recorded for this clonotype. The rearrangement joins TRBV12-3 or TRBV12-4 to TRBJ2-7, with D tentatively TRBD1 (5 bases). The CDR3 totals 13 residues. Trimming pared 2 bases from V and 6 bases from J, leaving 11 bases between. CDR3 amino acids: CASSLWKGFEQYF. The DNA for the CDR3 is TGTGCCAGCAGTTTATGGAAGGGGTTCGAGCAGTACTTC.

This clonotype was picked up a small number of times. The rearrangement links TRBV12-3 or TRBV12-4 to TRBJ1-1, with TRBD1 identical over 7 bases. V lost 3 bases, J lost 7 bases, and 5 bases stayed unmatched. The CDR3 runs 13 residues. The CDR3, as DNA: TGTGCCAGCAGTTTCAGTGACAGGGTTGAAGCTTTCTTT. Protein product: CASSFSDRVEAFF.

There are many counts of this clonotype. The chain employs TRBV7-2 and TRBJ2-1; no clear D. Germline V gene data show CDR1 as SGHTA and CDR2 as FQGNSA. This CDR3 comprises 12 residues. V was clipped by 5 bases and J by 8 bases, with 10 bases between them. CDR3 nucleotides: TGTGCCAGCAGCGCCTTGCTGGATGAGCAGTTCTTC. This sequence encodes CASSALLDEQFF.

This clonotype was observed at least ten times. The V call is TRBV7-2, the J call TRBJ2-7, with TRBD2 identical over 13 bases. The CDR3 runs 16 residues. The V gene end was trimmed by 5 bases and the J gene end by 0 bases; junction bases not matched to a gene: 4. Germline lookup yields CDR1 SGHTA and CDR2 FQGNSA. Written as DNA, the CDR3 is TGTGCCAGCAGCCCTCGGACTAGCGGGGGCTCCTACGAGCAGTACTTC. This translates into CASSPRTSGGSYEQYF.

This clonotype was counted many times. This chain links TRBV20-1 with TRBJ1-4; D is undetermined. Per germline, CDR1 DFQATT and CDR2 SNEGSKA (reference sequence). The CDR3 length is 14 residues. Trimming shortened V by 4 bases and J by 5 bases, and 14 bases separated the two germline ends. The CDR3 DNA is TGCAGTGCTAAACCGGACGGCTGGAATGAAAAACTGTTTTTT. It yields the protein CSAKPDGWNEKLFF.

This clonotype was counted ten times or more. CDR3 residues: CASSLGRTYGYTF. The CDR3 DNA reads as TGTGCCAGCAGTTTGGGGCGGACCTATGGCTACACCTTC. J is TRBJ1-2 and V is TRBV6-5; a weak D match, TRBD1 (5 bases). From germline, CDR1 is MNHEY and CDR2 SVGAGI. Deletions cut 4 bases from V and 4 bases from J, with 10 bases between. The CDR3 is 13 residues long.

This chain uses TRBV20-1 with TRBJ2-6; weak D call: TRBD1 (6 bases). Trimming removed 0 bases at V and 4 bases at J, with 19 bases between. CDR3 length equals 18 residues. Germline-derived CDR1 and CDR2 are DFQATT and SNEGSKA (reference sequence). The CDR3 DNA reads TGCAGTGCTAGAGATATTGGGACACAAACAGCGGGGGCCAACGTCCTGACTTTC. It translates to CSARDIGTQTAGANVLTF.

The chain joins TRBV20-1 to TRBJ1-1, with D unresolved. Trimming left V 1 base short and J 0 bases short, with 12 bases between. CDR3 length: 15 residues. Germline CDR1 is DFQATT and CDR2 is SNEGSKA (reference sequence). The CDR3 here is CSARAGLKLNTEAFF. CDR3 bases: TGCAGTGCTAGAGCCGGACTAAAGTTGAACACTGAAGCTTTCTTT.

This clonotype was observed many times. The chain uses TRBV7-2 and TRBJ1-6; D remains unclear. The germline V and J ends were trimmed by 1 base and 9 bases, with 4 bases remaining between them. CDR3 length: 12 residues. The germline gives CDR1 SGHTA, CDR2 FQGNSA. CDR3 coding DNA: TGTGCCAGCAGCTTAGGTTTTTCACCCCTCCACTTT. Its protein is CASSLGFSPLHF.

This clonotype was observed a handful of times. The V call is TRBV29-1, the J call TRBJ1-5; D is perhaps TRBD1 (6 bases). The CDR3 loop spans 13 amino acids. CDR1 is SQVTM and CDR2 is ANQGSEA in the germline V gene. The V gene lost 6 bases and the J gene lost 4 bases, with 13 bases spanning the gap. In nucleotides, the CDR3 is TGCAGCGTCGCTGACAGGAGTAATCAGCCCCAGCATTTT. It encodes CSVADRSNQPQHF.

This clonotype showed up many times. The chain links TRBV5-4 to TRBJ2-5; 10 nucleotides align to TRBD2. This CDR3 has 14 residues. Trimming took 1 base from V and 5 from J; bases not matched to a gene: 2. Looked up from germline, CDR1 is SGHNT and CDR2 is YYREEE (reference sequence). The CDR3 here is CASSLSGGVETQYF. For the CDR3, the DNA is TGTGCCAGCAGCTTGAGCGGGGGGGTTGAGACCCAGTACTTC.

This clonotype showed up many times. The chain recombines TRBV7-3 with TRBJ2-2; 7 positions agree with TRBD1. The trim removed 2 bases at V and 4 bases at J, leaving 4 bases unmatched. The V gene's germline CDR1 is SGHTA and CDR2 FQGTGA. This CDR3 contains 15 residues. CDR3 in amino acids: CASSLSTGFTGELFF. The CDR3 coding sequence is TGTGCCAGCAGCTTATCGACAGGGTTCACCGGGGAGCTGTTTTTT.

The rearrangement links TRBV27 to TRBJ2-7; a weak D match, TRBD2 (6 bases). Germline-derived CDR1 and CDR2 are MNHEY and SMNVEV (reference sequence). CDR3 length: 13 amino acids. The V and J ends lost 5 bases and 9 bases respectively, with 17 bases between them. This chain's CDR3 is CASSGGLPPGQYF. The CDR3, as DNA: TGTGCCAGCAGTGGGGGACTGCCTCCTGGGCAGTACTTC.

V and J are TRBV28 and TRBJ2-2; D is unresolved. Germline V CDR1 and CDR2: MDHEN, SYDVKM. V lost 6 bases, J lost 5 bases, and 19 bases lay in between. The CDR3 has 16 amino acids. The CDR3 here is CASRRGSFVRTGELFF. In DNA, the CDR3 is TGTGCCAGCAGAAGAGGATCCTTTGTGCGGACCGGGGAGCTGTTTTTT.

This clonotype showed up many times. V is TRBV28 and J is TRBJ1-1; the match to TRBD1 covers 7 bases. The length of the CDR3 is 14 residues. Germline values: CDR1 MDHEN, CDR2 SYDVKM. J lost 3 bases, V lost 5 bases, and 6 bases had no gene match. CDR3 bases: TGTGCCAGCAGTCCCGGGACAGCTTACACTGAAGCTTTCTTT. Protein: CASSPGTAYTEAFF.

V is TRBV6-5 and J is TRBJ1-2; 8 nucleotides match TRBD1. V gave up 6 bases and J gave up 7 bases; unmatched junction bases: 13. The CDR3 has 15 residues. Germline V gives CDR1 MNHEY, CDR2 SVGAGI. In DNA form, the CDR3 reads TGTGCCAGCAGCGGTGGGCAGGGGGCTCGAGGTGGCTACACCTTC. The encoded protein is CASSGGQGARGGYTF.